Presented here are 23 T cell receptor beta chains from one specimen sequenced in a study of blood T cells in healthy people across ages. Next came a second PCR, run for about 7 to 12 cycles, which used a sample-barcoded 5' primer along with a J-beta primer mix. TCRdb processed the 5' RACE reads anew with MiXCR; each CDR3 protein has one entry. The repertoire has hundreds of thousands of distinct CDR3 sequences, around 48% of them found once; the top ten carry roughly an eighth. Sequencing input: blood. The receptors stem from a man aged 30 to 45 in good health.

The J gene is TRBJ2-3, the V gene TRBV5-1; 7 bases are shared with TRBD1. This CDR3 has 15 amino acids. The J segment lost 2 bases and the V segment lost 3 bases, leaving 6 bases of the junction unmatched. Germline V gene lookup returns CDR1 SGHRS and CDR2 YFSETQ. CDR3 protein: CASSSSGTATDTQYF. CDR3 nucleotide sequence: TGCGCCAGCAGCTCCTCCGGGACAGCCACAGATACGCAGTATTTT.

A note on this clonotype: One end of the junction varies from germline; a read error may be responsible. This chain joins TRBV29-1 and TRBJ1-2; D ambiguous. Looked up from germline, CDR1 is SQVTM and CDR2 is ANQGSEA. The CDR3 contains 13 residues. CDR3 nucleotide sequence: TGCGGCGTTGAAGGAATAGATGCCTATGGCTACACCTTC. Translating gives CGVEGIDAYGYTF.

This chain links TRBV2 with TRBJ1-2, with D unclear. V gave up 2 bases and J gave up 8 bases, with 12 bases separating them. Germline CDR1 and CDR2: SNHLY and FYNNEI. The CDR3 runs to 13 residues. This CDR3 is CASSERGPDGYTF. DNA for the CDR3: TGTGCCAGCAGTGAACGAGGGCCCGACGGCTACACCTTC.

This clonotype was counted between two and nine times. The chain is built from TRBV9 and TRBJ2-3, with D possibly being TRBD1 (6 bases). The CDR3 sequence is 15 residues long. Per germline, CDR1 SGDLS and CDR2 YYNGEE. Trimming left V 0 bases short and J 1 base short, with 9 bases between. The CDR3 loop is CASSVAGERTDTQYF. In nucleotides, the CDR3 is TGTGCCAGCAGCGTAGCAGGGGAACGCACAGATACGCAGTATTTT.

This clonotype was observed a single time. The junction departs from the called germline gene at one end, perhaps through a read error. V usage is TRBV4-1 and J usage is TRBJ2-3; 8 positions agree with TRBD2. The CDR3 length is 17 residues. Germline CDR1 MGHRA, CDR2 YSYEKL. In nucleotides, the CDR3 is TGCGCCGGCAGCCAAGATGGAGCGGGGGCCAGCACAGATACGCAGTATTTT. This gives the protein CAGSQDGAGASTDTQYF.

As concerns this clonotype: One end of the junction varies from germline; a read error may be responsible. The chain uses TRBV6-5 and TRBJ2-5, with D perhaps being TRBD1 or TRBD2 (5 bases each). CDR3 length: 14 amino acids. Germline V gene sequence: CDR1 MNHEY, CDR2 SVGAGI. CDR3 in amino acids: CASSRGTIQETQNF. CDR3 DNA: TGTGCCAGCAGTAGAGGGACGATCCAAGAGACCCAGAACTTC.

The V call is TRBV5-1, the J call TRBJ2-7, with 14 bases identical to TRBD2. Matching the DNA end better, TRBJ2-5 makes the J call doubtful. CDR1 and CDR2 (germline): SGHRS, YFSETQ. This CDR3 has 17 residues. The CDR3 protein is CASSGGGTSGSLETQYF. The CDR3 DNA reads TGCGCCAGCAGCGGTGGCGGGACTAGCGGGAGTCTCGAGACCCAGTACTTC.

The V gene is TRBV20-1, the J gene TRBJ2-3; TRBD1 might be the D (7 bases). The CDR3 covers 13 residues. Germline CDR1 reads DFQATT; CDR2 reads SNEGSKA (reference sequence). The CDR3 here is CSHPGGPTDTQYF. CDR3 DNA sequence: TGCAGCCACCCAGGGGGGCCGACAGATACGCAGTATTTT.

The sample holds a few counts of this clonotype. The chain combines TRBV29-1 with TRBJ2-7; D ambiguous. The CDR3 has 13 residues. The V and J ends lost 4 bases and 0 bases respectively, with 10 bases between them. CDR1 and CDR2 from the germline V gene are SQVTM and ANQGSEA. The CDR3 is CSVVADYSYEQYF. The CDR3 DNA is TGCAGCGTTGTTGCGGATTACTCCTACGAGCAGTACTTC.

The chain links TRBV12-3 or TRBV12-4 to TRBJ1-5; TRBD1 might be the D (5 bases). V was shortened by 0 bases and J by 7 bases, with 16 bases between the two germline ends. The CDR3 contains 16 residues. CDR3 DNA: TGTGCCAGCAGTTTAGCGCTAGTCCAGGGCGGGCAGCCCCAGCATTTT. Residues: CASSLALVQGGQPQHF.

The V gene is TRBV24-1, the J gene TRBJ2-3; D not certain. From germline, CDR1 is KGHDR and CDR2 SFDVKD. V was shortened by 4 bases and J by 4 bases, with 14 bases between the two germline ends. The CDR3 contains 15 residues. DNA of the CDR3: TGTGCCACCAGTGACAAGGTCGGGCCGGCAGATACGCAGTATTTT. Residues: CATSDKVGPADTQYF.

This clonotype was picked up many times. The chain joins TRBV9 to TRBJ2-5; unclear D gene. The germline V gene encodes CDR1 SGDLS and CDR2 YYNGEE. V was clipped by 0 bases and J by 3 bases, with 9 bases between them. There are 14 residues in the CDR3. The CDR3 bases are TGTGCCAGCAGCGTAGGGACGGTAAAAGAGACCCAGTACTTC. It encodes CASSVGTVKETQYF.

The J gene is TRBJ1-1, the V gene TRBV29-1, with TRBD1 identical over 7 bases. The CDR3 length is 14 residues. Germline loops: CDR1 SQVTM, CDR2 ANQGSEA. The J segment lost 0 bases and the V segment lost 7 bases, leaving 8 bases of the junction unmatched. CDR3 in amino acids: CSASRDSLNTEAFF. The DNA for the CDR3 is TGCAGCGCATCACGGGACAGCCTGAACACTGAAGCTTTCTTT. The full variable domain, completed using reference TRBV29-1 and TRBJ1-1, is SAVISQKPSRDICQRGTSLTIQCQVDSQVTMMFWYRQQPGQSLTLIATANQGSEATYESGFVIDKFPISRPNLTFSTLTVSNMSPEDSSIYLCSASRDSLNTEAFFGQGTRLTVV.

The chain employs TRBV3-1 and TRBJ2-1, with D maybe TRBD1 (6 bases). The CDR3 runs 13 residues. V was cut by 2 bases and J by 7 bases, with 9 bases left in between. In germline, CDR1 is LGHDT, CDR2 YNNKEL (reference sequence). The CDR3 coding sequence is TGTGCCAGCAGCCAACTTACAGGGAATGAGCAGTTCTTC. This codes for CASSQLTGNEQFF.

The V call is TRBV4-1, the J call TRBJ2-5; D tentatively fits TRBD1 or TRBD2 (5 bases each). The J call may be mistaken, given a closer DNA end match to TRBJ2-7. CDR3 length equals 13 residues. CDR1 and CDR2 (germline): MGHRA, YSYEKL. The DNA for the CDR3 is TGCGCCAGCAGCCATGGGACGTCCTACGAGCAGTACTTC. As protein: CASSHGTSYEQYF.

Details on this clonotype: The junction differs from germline at one of its ends, possibly a read error. The chain employs TRBV7-9 and TRBJ2-7; no firm D call. Germline assignment: CDR1 SEHNR and CDR2 FQNEAQ (reference sequence). The CDR3 loop spans 16 amino acids. The chain's CDR3 is CAGSLFLGTGWNEQYF. The CDR3 nucleotides are TGTGCCGGCAGCTTATTCCTGGGTACCGGGTGGAACGAGCAGTACTTC.

This chain links TRBV6-6 with TRBJ2-7; the D gene could be TRBD1 or TRBD2 (5 bases each). V was shortened by 8 bases and J by 5 bases, with 13 bases between the two germline ends. This CDR3 has 12 amino acids. Per germline, CDR1 MNHNY and CDR2 SVGAGI (reference sequence). The CDR3 here is CASRSGGNEQYF. The DNA for the CDR3 is TGTGCCAGCCGTTCTGGGGGTAACGAGCAGTACTTC.

This clonotype was observed a single time. J is TRBJ1-2 and V is TRBV4-3; 8 bases line up with TRBD1. V shed 4 bases, J shed 6 bases, and the junction held 13 bases outside the gene matches. The CDR3 totals 16 residues. Looked up from germline, CDR1 is LGHNA and CDR2 is YSLEER. CDR3: CASSPIGPGGDNGYTF. Here the CDR3 DNA reads TGCGCCAGCAGCCCCATCGGGCCAGGGGGCGATAATGGCTACACCTTC.

This clonotype was counted between two and nine times. This chain connects TRBV29-1 to TRBJ1-1; D call uncertain. Germline V gene lookup returns CDR1 SQVTM and CDR2 ANQGSEA. Trimming shortened V by 5 bases and J by 1 base, and 8 bases separated the two germline ends. CDR3 length equals 12 residues. The CDR3 DNA is TGCAGCGTTTATACTTCGAACACTGAAGCTTTCTTT. Translating gives CSVYTSNTEAFF.

This clonotype was recorded only once. The junction departs from germline at one end; a sequencing error may be responsible. The rearrangement joins TRBV12-3 or TRBV12-4 to TRBJ1-1; D remains unclear. The CDR3 contains 14 residues. CDR3 residues: CASSPQVLNTGAFF. The CDR3 nucleotides read TGTGCCAGCAGTCCGCAGGTCTTGAACACTGGAGCTTTCTTT.

This chain uses TRBV11-2 with TRBJ2-1, with D perhaps matching TRBD2 (7 bases). Per germline, CDR1 SGHAT and CDR2 FQNNGV. Deletions cut 5 bases from V and 9 bases from J, with 17 bases between. The CDR3 covers 14 residues. The CDR3 region is CASSRQAGATEQFF. In nucleotides, the CDR3 is TGTGCCAGCAGCCGGCAGGCGGGGGCCACTGAGCAGTTCTTC. The full variable domain, with the rest looked up from reference TRBV11-2 and TRBJ2-1, is EAGVAQSPRYKIIEKRQSVAFWCNPISGHATLYWYQQILGQGPKLLIQFQNNGVVDDSQLPKDRFSAERLKGVDSTLKIQPAKLEDSAVYLCASSRQAGATEQFFGPGTRLTVL.

This clonotype has only a few counts. J is TRBJ1-5 and V is TRBV10-3; 7 bases align to TRBD1. V shed 8 bases, J shed 4 bases, and the junction held 8 bases outside the gene matches. This CDR3 is built from 14 residues. Germline CDR1 ENHRY, CDR2 SYGVKD. CDR3 in DNA: TGTGCCATCGGGGGCTGGGGACAGAATCAGCCCCAGCATTTT. Translation: CAIGGWGQNQPQHF.

V is TRBV4-1 and J is TRBJ2-3, with 10 bases lining up with TRBD2. This CDR3 spans 15 amino acids. V lost 1 base and J lost 6; bases outside the gene matches: 4. The germline CDR1 and CDR2 sequences are MGHRA and YSYEKL. DNA for the CDR3: TGCGCCAGCAGCCAAGGAAGCGGGGGGGTGGATACGCAGTATTTT. It is translated as CASSQGSGGVDTQYF.